The rows below give T cell receptor beta chains drawn from one sample of a study of cytomegalovirus exposure and HLA in healthy donors. Measured with immunoSEQ multiplex PCR; TCRdb has only the in-frame clones, and not every one. Among about 170,000 clones, more than 60% were seen once, and the ten largest hold over 2.5%. The specimen was PBMCs. These receptors all come from a female donor in good health and CMV-seronegative. Both conserved end residues are part of each CDR3. D genes are given only for firm matches. Some rows have no size entry. The others give once, few or many, or a class for an expanded clone.

>NA|TRBJ2-2|TRBV28|TRBD2
TGTGCCAGCAGGTCCGGACTAGCGAAGAGGATCGGGGAGCTGTTTTTT
CASRSGLAKRIGELFF
>NA|TRBJ1-2|TRBV19|NA
TGTGCCAGTAGTCCCGGAGGAGGTCGAATGAACTATGGCTACACCTTC
CASSPGGGRMNYGYTF
>NA|TRBJ1-6|TRBV5-6|TRBD1
TGTGCCAGCAGCTTGGACAGGGGGCAAATTTCACCCCTCCACTTT
CASSLDRGQISPLHF
>NA|TRBJ2-5|TRBV9|NA
TGTGCCAGCAGCGCCAGCGGGCCCAGGGAGACCCAGTACTTC
CASSASGPRETQYF
>NA|TRBJ2-1|TRBV27|TRBD2
TGTGCCACCGGGGGGGGTAGGTCCTACAATGAGCAGTTCTTC
CATGGGRSYNEQFF
>NA|TRBJ2-5|TRBV7-9|TRBD2
TGTGCCAGCAGCACCCCGACTAGCGAAGAGGAGACCCAGTACTTC
CASSTPTSEEETQYF
>NA|TRBJ2-1|TRBV6-1|TRBD2
TGTGCCAGCACCGACGGACTAGCGAAGTTCAATGAGCAGTTCTTC
CASTDGLAKFNEQFF
>many|TRBJ1-1|TRBV6-5|NA
TGTGCCAGCAGTTACAAAAGGGGTAGTGAAGCTTTCTTT
CASSYKRGSEAFF
>few|TRBJ2-2|TRBV9|TRBD2
TGTGCCAGCAGCTCTAGGGGGACTAGCGGGGGAGGCGGGGAGCTGTTTTTT
CASSSRGTSGGGGELFF
>few|TRBJ2-7|TRBV5-5|TRBD1
TGTGCCAGCAGCTACGCGGACAGGCTCCAGGGAGAGCAGTACTTC
CASSYADRLQGEQYF
>NA|TRBJ1-5|TRBV6-5|TRBD1
TGTGCCAGCAGGACAGGGGGCAATCAGCCCCAGCATTTT
CASRTGGNQPQHF
>NA|TRBJ1-6|TRBV6-5|NA
TGTGCCAGCAGTTACGGGAGCTCCTATAATTCACCCCTCCACTTT
CASSYGSSYNSPLHF
>few|TRBJ1-2|TRBV5-1|NA
TGCGCCAGCAGTACTACAGGGAATGACTATGGCTACACCTTC
CASSTTGNDYGYTF
>NA|TRBJ2-2|TRBV5-4|NA
TGTGCCAGCAGCTTCGGCAGGGAACACGGGGAGCTGTTTTTT
CASSFGREHGELFF
>NA|TRBJ2-1|TRBV5-6|NA
TGTGCCAGCAGCTTGAATCTCGGGGGGCGGGGTGAGCAGTTCTTC
CASSLNLGGRGEQFF
>NA|TRBJ2-3|TRBV28|TRBD1
TGTGCCAGCAGTTTACAAGGGACAGGGGACACAGATACGCAGTATTTT
CASSLQGTGDTDTQYF
>NA|TRBJ1-2|TRBV4-2|NA
TGTGCCAGCAGCCAAGATCCGGGGGACGGCTACACCTTC
CASSQDPGDGYTF
>NA|TRBJ1-1|TRBV5-1|TRBD1
TGCGCCATCGAGACTCCTCCGACAGGGGACGGGGGTAAATTAGCTTTCTTT
CAIETPPTGDGGKLAFF
>NA|TRBJ2-5|TRBV7-2|TRBD1
TGTGCCAGCAGCTTAGGAGGGGGCCTCCAAGAGACCCAGTACTTC
CASSLGGGLQETQYF
>NA|TRBJ1-2|TRBV11-1|TRBD1
TGTGCCAGCAGCTTTTCGGGACAGGGCTCTGGCTACACCTTC
CASSFSGQGSGYTF
>NA|TRBJ2-3|TRBV5-1|TRBD1
TGCGCCAGCAGCTTGGGGGGACAGGGAGGAGATACGCAGTATTTT
CASSLGGQGGDTQYF
>NA|TRBJ2-2|TRBV7-2|TRBD2
TGTGCCAGCAGACGACTAGCGGGGGGCACCGGGGAGCTGTTTTTT
CASRRLAGGTGELFF
>NA|TRBJ2-7|TRBV12-1|NA
TGTGCCAGCAGCTACCCCGGGACTAGCGGGAAAGGCGGCGAGCAGTACTTC
CASSYPGTSGKGGEQYF
>NA|TRBJ1-6|TRBV28|TRBD1
TGTGCCAGCAGTAAAACCCTGGGACAGGGAAGTAATTCACCCCTCCACTTT
CASSKTLGQGSNSPLHF
>NA|TRBJ1-1|TRBV11-2|NA
TGTGCCAGCAGCTTAGTAAGGACGCAGGGCGCCGCTTTCTTT
CASSLVRTQGAAFF
>NA|TRBJ1-1|TRBV27|TRBD1
TGTGCCAGCAATCAGGGGGCGGGTACGGACACTGAAGCTTTCTTT
CASNQGAGTDTEAFF